The T cell receptor beta chain described here comes from a study of T cells in Graves' hyperthyroidism and ophthalmopathy. This clonotype was recorded many times. Trimming took 2 bases from V and 4 from J, leaving 11 bases between them. CDR1 is SNHLY, CDR2 FYNNEI, per germline. The length of the CDR3 is 15 residues. RNA transcripts yielded amplified TCR beta CDR3 regions. First-round RT-PCR of the TCR CDR3 relied on the HTBI primer set. Each CDR3 protein gets one entry after TCRdb re-called the multiplex PCR reads with MiXCR. The table records approximately 700,000 distinct CDR3 sequences, about a sixth of them present only once.

This rearrangement joins TRBV2 to TRBJ1-4; D is undetermined. The clonotype originates from a man between 18 and 35 years old with Graves' hyperthyroidism. The sample consisted of blood. CDR3 nucleotide sequence: TGTGCCAGCAGTGAACCTGGACGGCGTAATGAAAAACTGTTTTTT. It specifies CASSEPGRRNEKLFF.